This T cell receptor beta chain emerged from a study of T cells after yellow fever vaccination. Study-level results: In post-booster samples, most primary-vaccination clones reappeared (just under 97% CD4, approximately 91% CD8).

The CDR3 is 15 amino acids. Trimming removed 6 bases at V and 1 base at J, with 15 bases between. Germline loops: CDR1 MNHNS, CDR2 SASEGT. This clonotype has only a few counts. No antigen is known for it. TCRdb fed the 5' RACE reads into MiXCR, producing one record per CDR3 protein. Seen here are roughly 520,000 distinct CDR3 sequences, just over 20% observed once, and the top ten hold approximately 16%. V gene TRBV6-1 combines with J gene TRBJ2-5; the D gene is possibly TRBD2 (6 bases). The material was PBMCs, obtained roughly 20 days after the first yellow fever vaccination. The receptor was derived from a man younger than 35 who received the YFV17D yellow fever vaccine. The CDR3: CASRNGGLGQETQYF. The CDR3 coding sequence is TGTGCCAGCAGAAACGGAGGGTTAGGCCAAGAGACCCAGTACTTC.